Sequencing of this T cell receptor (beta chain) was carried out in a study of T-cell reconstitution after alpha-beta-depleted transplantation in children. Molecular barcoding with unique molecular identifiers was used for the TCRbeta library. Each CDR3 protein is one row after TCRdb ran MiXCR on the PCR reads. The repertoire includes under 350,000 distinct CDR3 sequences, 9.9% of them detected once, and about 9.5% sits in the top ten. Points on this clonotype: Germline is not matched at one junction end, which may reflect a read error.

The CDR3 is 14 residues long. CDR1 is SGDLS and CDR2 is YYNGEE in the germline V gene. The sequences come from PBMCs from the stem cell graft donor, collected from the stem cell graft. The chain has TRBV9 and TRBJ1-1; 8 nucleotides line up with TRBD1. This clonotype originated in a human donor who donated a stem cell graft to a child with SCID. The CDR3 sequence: CASSPDRENTEALF. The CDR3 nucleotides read TGTGCCAGCAGCCCGGACAGGGAGAACACTGAAGCTCTCTTT.